Described below is a single T cell receptor (beta chain) sequence and its context. The data derive from a study of blood T cell repertoires in COVID-19. Study-wide background: Acute-phase and convalescent COVID-19 samples originated in the United States, Italy and Spain.

V was pared by 5 bases and J by 3 bases, with 13 bases between. CDR1 KGHSH and CDR2 LQKENI come from the germline V gene. There are 14 residues in the CDR3. Authors' analysis steps: Estimates of nucleated cell counts were drawn from the amplification of reference gene primers. Repertoires were generated with immunoSEQ multiplex PCR, while TCRdb's copy carries only in-frame clones and drops some. Clonal size and the V and J genes are those of that table, whereas D and trimming came from the DNA. The sample lists roughly 120,000 clones; about 88% were seen once. The specimen was peripheral blood. The sequence was obtained from a woman between 50 and 59 years old with acute or convalescent COVID-19. The V and J genes are TRBV18 and TRBJ1-1, with D perhaps matching TRBD1 (5 bases). CDR3 amino acids: CASSVLDRDTEAFF. The DNA of the CDR3 is TGTGCCAGCTCAGTCCTTGACAGAGACACTGAAGCTTTCTTT.